The T cell receptor (beta chain) described here comes from a study of a mutant IDH1 vaccine in newly diagnosed glioma. Overall study context: Each patient was administered eight vaccinations, scheduled in weeks 1, 3, 5, 7, 11, 15, 19 and 23. Study-wide results and caveats: Pseudoprogression looked unconnected to shifts in top peripheral T cell clonotypes.

Time point indicated: week 5, during vaccination. All doses held 300 ug of mutant IDH1 20-mer peptide, with topical imiquimod. Method: immunoSEQ multiplex PCR; TCRdb's copy keeps in-frame clones and lacks some. The table has fewer than 70,000 clones, about 87% seen once. The CDR3 sequence is 13 residues long. CDR1 and CDR2 from the germline V gene are MDHEN and SYDVKM. The V and J ends lost 5 bases and 3 bases respectively, with 10 bases between them. Comment on this clone: Its specificity is not known.

The sequence was obtained from a woman aged 40-49 years with glioma. The source material was PBMCs, sampled from a glioma patient whose treatment included an IDH1 peptide vaccine. The V and J genes are TRBV28 and TRBJ1-2, with D possibly being TRBD1 (5 bases). CDR3 loop: CASSRGDHYGYTF. The CDR3 DNA reads TGTGCCAGCAGTCGGGGCGATCACTATGGCTACACCTTC.